This T cell receptor (beta chain) is from a study of cytomegalovirus exposure and HLA in healthy donors. Broader study findings: The availability of immune exposure information extended only to CMV serostatus.

Amplification used 60 Vbeta primers and 13 Jbeta primers. The data were produced by immunoSEQ multiplex PCR, yet TCRdb's version contains in-frame clones alone and is incomplete. The sample lists 100,000 to 130,000 clones, 82% occurring once. V dropped 6 bases and J dropped 4; count of bases not matched to a gene: 9. The CDR3 loop spans 15 amino acids. Germline V lookup: CDR1 MNHNY, CDR2 SVGAGI (reference sequence). In the case of this clone: Its matching antigen is unknown.

Everyone who donated was a healthy bone marrow donor. Donors sampled were nominally healthy, though unrecorded immune exposures were likely. This chain joins TRBV6-6 and TRBJ2-5; TRBD2 matches at 9 bases. The source of this sequence is a man under 40 in good health and CMV-seropositive. The sequencing sample was made of PBMCs. CDR3 protein: CASRASGAEGETQYF. The CDR3 nucleotides are TGTGCCAGCAGGGCTAGCGGGGCCGAGGGAGAGACCCAGTACTTC.